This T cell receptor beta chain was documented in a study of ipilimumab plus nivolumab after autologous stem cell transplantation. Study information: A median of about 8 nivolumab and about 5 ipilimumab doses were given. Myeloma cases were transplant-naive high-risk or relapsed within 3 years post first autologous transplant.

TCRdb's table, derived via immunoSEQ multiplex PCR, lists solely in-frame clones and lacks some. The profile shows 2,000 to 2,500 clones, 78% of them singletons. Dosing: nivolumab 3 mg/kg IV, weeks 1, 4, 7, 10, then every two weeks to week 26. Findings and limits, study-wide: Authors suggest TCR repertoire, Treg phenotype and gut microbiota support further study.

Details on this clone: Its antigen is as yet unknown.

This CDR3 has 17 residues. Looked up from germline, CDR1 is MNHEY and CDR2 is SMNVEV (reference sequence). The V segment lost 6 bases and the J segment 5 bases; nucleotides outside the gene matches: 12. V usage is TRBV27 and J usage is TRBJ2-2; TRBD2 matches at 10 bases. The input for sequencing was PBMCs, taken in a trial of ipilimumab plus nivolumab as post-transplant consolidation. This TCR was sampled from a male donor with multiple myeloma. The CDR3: CASRMEPLAGATGELFF. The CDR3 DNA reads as TGTGCCAGCAGGATGGAACCTCTAGCGGGAGCGACCGGGGAGCTGTTTTTT.